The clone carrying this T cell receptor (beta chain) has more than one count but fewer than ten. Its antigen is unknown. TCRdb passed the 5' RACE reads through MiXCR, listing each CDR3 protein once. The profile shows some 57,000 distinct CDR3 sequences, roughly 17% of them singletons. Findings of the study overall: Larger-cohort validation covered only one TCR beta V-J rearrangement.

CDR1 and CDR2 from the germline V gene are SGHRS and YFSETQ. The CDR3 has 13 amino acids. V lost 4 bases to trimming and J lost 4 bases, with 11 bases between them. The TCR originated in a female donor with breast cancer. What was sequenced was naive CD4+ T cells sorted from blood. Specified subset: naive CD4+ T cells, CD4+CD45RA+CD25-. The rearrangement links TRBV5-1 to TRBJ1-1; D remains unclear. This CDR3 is CASSADLSTEAFF. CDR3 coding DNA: TGCGCCAGCAGCGCCGATTTGTCCACTGAAGCTTTCTTT.